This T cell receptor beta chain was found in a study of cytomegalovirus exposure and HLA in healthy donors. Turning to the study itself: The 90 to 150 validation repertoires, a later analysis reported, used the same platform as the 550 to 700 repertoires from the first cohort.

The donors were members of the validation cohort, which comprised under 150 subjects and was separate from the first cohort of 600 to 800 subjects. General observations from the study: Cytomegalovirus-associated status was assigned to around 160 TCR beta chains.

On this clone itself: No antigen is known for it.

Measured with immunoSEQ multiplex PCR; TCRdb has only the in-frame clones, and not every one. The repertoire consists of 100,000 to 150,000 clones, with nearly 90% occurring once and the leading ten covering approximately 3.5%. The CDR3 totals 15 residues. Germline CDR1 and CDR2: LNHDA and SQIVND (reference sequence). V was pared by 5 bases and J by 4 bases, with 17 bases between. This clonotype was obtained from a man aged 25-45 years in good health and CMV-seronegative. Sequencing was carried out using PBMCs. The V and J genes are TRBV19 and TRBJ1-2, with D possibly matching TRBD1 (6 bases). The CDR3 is CASSSKRGTLYGYTF. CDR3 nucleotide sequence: TGTGCCAGTAGTTCTAAAAGAGGGACACTCTATGGCTACACCTTC.